This record looks at one T cell receptor beta chain sequence and its context. This CDR3 has 13 amino acids. Germline values: CDR1 SGHVS, CDR2 FQNEAQ. The ends were cut back, 4 bases at V and 6 bases at J, with 13 bases in the middle. The repertoire was sequenced with immunoSEQ multiplex PCR; TCRdb's copy has only in-frame clones and lacks some. The repertoire includes roughly 350,000 clones, about 87% of them detected once, and more than 9% sits in the top ten. The data belong to a study of blood T cell repertoires in COVID-19. Study summary: COVID-19 samples from acute and convalescent phases originated in the United States, Italy and Spain. PBMCs, B-cell-depleted T cells, or T cells were the source of the cDNA or gDNA that made up the material.

This TCR derives from a woman aged 30 to 39 with COVID-19, enrolled during active disease. Sequencing was carried out using peripheral blood. The chain carries TRBV7-8 and TRBJ2-7, with D perhaps TRBD2 (6 bases). The CDR3 region is CASSSPGLPEQYF. In DNA form, the CDR3 reads TGTGCCAGCAGCTCCCCGGGACTTCCCGAGCAGTACTTC.